Following are 20 T cell receptor beta chains from one sample sequenced in a study of CD8 T cells in ankylosing spondylitis. One entry per CDR3 protein results from TCRdb running MiXCR on the 5' RACE reads. The sample includes roughly 350,000 distinct CDR3 sequences, less than 9.5% of them seen just once. No cognate antigen is known for these TCRs. Notes on the study in general: Ankylosing spondylitis blood appeared to be characterized by a TCR beta motif of eight highly homologous variants.

The specimen sequenced was blood, either unsorted or a sorted T cell fraction (not recorded which). Receptors originate from a male donor with ankylosing spondylitis.

The genes are TRBV3-1 and TRBJ1-1, with D possibly matching TRBD1 (6 bases). The CDR3 consists of 15 residues. V was cut by 4 bases and J by 5 bases, with 17 bases left in between. Germline loops: CDR1 LGHDT, CDR2 YNNKEL (reference sequence). CDR3 sequence reads: CASSPPGLGGTEAFF. The CDR3 DNA follows: TGTGCCAGCAGCCCGCCGGGCCTAGGGGGGACTGAAGCTTTCTTT. The full variable domain, completed using reference TRBV3-1 and TRBJ1-1, is DTAVSQTPKYLVTQMGNDKSIKCEQNLGHDTMYWYKQDSKKFLKIMFSYNNKELIINETVPNRFSPKSPDKAHLNLHINSLELGDSAVYFCASSPPGLGGTEAFFGQGTRLTVV.

V usage is TRBV29-1 and J usage is TRBJ2-5; the match to TRBD2 covers 7 bases. The CDR3 runs to 11 residues. The J segment lost 5 bases and the V segment lost 7 bases, leaving 4 bases of the junction unmatched. CDR1 and CDR2 (germline): SQVTM, ANQGSEA. In DNA form, the CDR3 reads TGCAGCGGGGGAGGGTCGGAGACCCAGTACTTC. It translates to CSGGGSETQYF.

This clonotype was observed a few times. One end of the junction is discordant with germline, which a read error may explain. The chain joins TRBV7-2 to TRBJ2-1; the D gene is possibly TRBD2 (5 bases). The CDR3 is 14 residues long. Germline loops: CDR1 SGHTA, CDR2 FQGNSA. The CDR3 loop is CASSLASAVNEQFF. CDR3 DNA sequence: TGTGCCAGCAGCCTAGCTTCGGCGGTCAATGAGCAGTTCTTC.

In DNA form, the CDR3 reads TGTGCCAGCAGCTTAGTCTTGGGACAGGGGGCCAAGGAGCAGTACTTC. It codes for CASSLVLGQGAKEQYF. This rearrangement joins TRBV11-2 to TRBJ2-7; TRBD1 matches 12 bases. Germline CDR1 is SGHAT and CDR2 is FQNNGV. The CDR3 is made up of 16 amino acids. J was trimmed by 7 bases and V by 1 base; bases with no gene match: 8.

There are a few counts of this clonotype. This chain joins TRBV7-8 and TRBJ2-3; D unclear. V shed 0 bases and J shed 2 bases, with 9 bases lying between them. The CDR3 consists of 15 residues. In germline, CDR1 is SGHVS, CDR2 FQNEAQ. Here the CDR3 reads CASSLAPEITDTQYF. CDR3 nucleotides: TGTGCCAGCAGCTTAGCACCCGAAATCACAGATACGCAGTATTTT. Full variable domain (rest looked up from reference TRBV7-8 and TRBJ2-3): GAGVSQSPRYKVAKRGQDVALRCDPISGHVSLFWYQQALGQGPEFLTYFQNEAQLDKSGLPSDRFFAERPEGSVSTLKIQRTQQEDSAVYLCASSLAPEITDTQYFGPGTRLTVL.

The V call is TRBV5-1, the J call TRBJ2-1; TRBD2 agrees at 11 bases. Losses at the gene ends were 4 bases for V and 5 bases for J; bases not matched to a gene: 2. The CDR3 loop spans 14 amino acids. Germline V gene sequence: CDR1 SGHRS, CDR2 YFSETQ. The CDR3 is CASSGLAGHNEQFF. The CDR3 coding sequence is TGCGCCAGCAGCGGACTAGCGGGCCACAATGAGCAGTTCTTC.

This chain joins TRBV7-2 and TRBJ2-1; D gene uncertain. The V gene's germline CDR1 is SGHTA and CDR2 FQGNSA. The CDR3 length is 12 residues. V lost 5 bases, J lost 8 bases, and 10 bases lay in between. The CDR3 region is CASSAQSYEQFF. The CDR3 DNA reads TGTGCCAGCAGCGCGCAATCATATGAGCAGTTCTTC.

This chain links TRBV12-3 or TRBV12-4 with TRBJ2-3; D gene unclear. The CDR3 runs to 14 residues. V was clipped by 6 bases and J by 0 bases, with 10 bases between them. Written as DNA, the CDR3 is TGTGCCAGCAGCCCTTTTCTTAGCACAGATACGCAGTATTTT. Amino acid sequence: CASSPFLSTDTQYF.

The V call is TRBV6-5, the J call TRBJ2-1; 7 bases line up with TRBD2. CDR1 and CDR2 from the germline V gene are MNHEY and SVGAGI. The CDR3 covers 15 residues. V shed 3 bases, J shed 7 bases, and the junction held 9 bases outside the gene matches. The CDR3 region is CASSYGWEGLNEQFF. CDR3 DNA: TGTGCCAGCAGTTATGGGTGGGAGGGCCTGAATGAGCAGTTCTTC.

This clonotype was seen a few times. The genes are TRBV18 and TRBJ1-1; D not certain. CDR3 length: 12 residues. V lost 6 bases and J 4 bases, leaving 9 bases between the germline ends. The germline gives CDR1 KGHSH, CDR2 LQKENI. The CDR3 loop is CASSREGTEAFF. The CDR3 DNA is TGTGCCAGCTCTCGGGAGGGCACTGAAGCTTTCTTT.

This clonotype has a handful of counts. This chain uses TRBV15 with TRBJ2-5, with 11 positions matching TRBD2. This CDR3 has 15 residues. Trimming cost V 2 bases and J 5 bases; bases outside gene matches: 4. The germline V gene encodes CDR1 LNHNV and CDR2 YYDKDF (reference sequence). CDR3 protein: CATSRLGLAVETQYF. In nucleotides, the CDR3 is TGTGCCACCAGCAGACTGGGACTAGCGGTGGAGACCCAGTACTTC.

This clonotype has just a few counts. This chain links TRBV27 with TRBJ1-3; 8 positions agree with TRBD1. V lost 5 bases, J lost 0 bases, and 6 bases stayed unmatched. Germline V gives CDR1 MNHEY, CDR2 SMNVEV (reference sequence). The CDR3 is made up of 16 amino acids. CDR3 region: CASSLGQGNSGNTIYF. The CDR3 nucleotides are TGTGCCAGCAGTCTAGGACAGGGAAACTCTGGAAACACCATATATTTT.

This clonotype was found many times. CDR3 sequence reads: CASTFLLTSGSTDTQYF. DNA for the CDR3: TGTGCCAGCACCTTTCTCCTTACTAGCGGGAGTACAGATACGCAGTATTTT. This rearrangement joins TRBV27 to TRBJ2-3; 11 bases are a match to TRBD2. The V gene's germline CDR1 is MNHEY and CDR2 SMNVEV (reference sequence). The junction had 12 bases not matched to a gene; V was cut back by 7 bases and J by 3 bases. The CDR3 contains 17 residues.

This clonotype was counted at least ten times. V and J are TRBV2 and TRBJ2-1, with TRBD1 matching 7 bases. The CDR3 has 14 residues. The V and J ends lost 6 bases and 5 bases, in that order; junction bases with no gene match: 7. CDR1 and CDR2 from the germline V gene are SNHLY and FYNNEI. In DNA, the CDR3 is TGTGCCAGCAGCTCGACAGGGTACCACAATGAGCAGTTCTTC. Translating gives CASSSTGYHNEQFF.

This clonotype was seen only a few times. CDR3 sequence: CASSIPTGLYNEQFF. As DNA, the CDR3 is TGTGCCAGCAGCATCCCGACAGGTTTGTACAATGAGCAGTTCTTC. The chain has TRBV7-9 and TRBJ2-1; TRBD1 is a possible D gene (6 bases). V lost 5 bases, J lost 4 bases, and 15 bases lay in between. Per the germline V gene, CDR1 is SEHNR and CDR2 is FQNEAQ (reference sequence). This CDR3 region has 15 residues.

There are many counts of this clonotype. The genes are TRBV29-1 and TRBJ2-1; no firm D call. The CDR3 contains 14 residues. Trimming stripped 1 base from V and 1 base from J, with 8 bases between. The germline gives CDR1 SQVTM, CDR2 ANQGSEA. The CDR3 spells CSVEGSRSYNEQFF. DNA for the CDR3: TGCAGCGTTGAAGGGTCGCGGTCCTACAATGAGCAGTTCTTC.

This chain's CDR3 is CASRSGRRETQYF. Here the CDR3 DNA reads TGCGCCAGCAGGAGCGGGAGGAGAGAGACCCAGTACTTC. This sequence joins TRBV5-1 and TRBJ2-5; 9 bases align to TRBD2. Trimming cost V 5 bases and J 4 bases; bases outside gene matches: 3. Looked up from germline, CDR1 is SGHRS and CDR2 is YFSETQ. The CDR3 is 13 amino acids.

The chain joins TRBV11-2 to TRBJ2-2; TRBD2 might be the D (6 bases). Per germline, CDR1 SGHAT and CDR2 FQNNGV. This CDR3 has 16 residues. Trimming removed 1 base from V and 4 bases from J, with 13 bases in between. The CDR3 here is CASSLAGTPSTGELFF. DNA of the CDR3: TGTGCCAGCAGCTTAGCCGGGACTCCCTCCACCGGGGAGCTGTTTTTT. Variable domain in full (rest from reference TRBV11-2 and TRBJ2-2): EAGVAQSPRYKIIEKRQSVAFWCNPISGHATLYWYQQILGQGPKLLIQFQNNGVVDDSQLPKDRFSAERLKGVDSTLKIQPAKLEDSAVYLCASSLAGTPSTGELFFGEGSRLTVL.

In this sample, this clonotype turned up many times. The J gene is TRBJ2-2, the V gene TRBV16; 9 positions agree with TRBD1. Germline loops: CDR1 KGHSY, CDR2 FQNENV. V was pared by 4 bases and J by 4 bases, with 4 bases of the junction left unmatched. The CDR3 consists of 15 residues. This CDR3 reads CASSLRTGVTGELFF. The CDR3 DNA is TGTGCCAGCAGCCTCAGGACAGGGGTCACCGGGGAGCTGTTTTTT.

This chain connects TRBV10-3 to TRBJ1-5; D call uncertain. Germline CDR1 is ENHRY and CDR2 is SYGVKD. The CDR3 has 15 residues. V was clipped by 3 bases and J by 0 bases, with 9 bases between them. The CDR3 bases are TGTGCCATCAGTGAAGGAACGTATAGCAATCAGCCCCAGCATTTT. Encoded protein: CAISEGTYSNQPQHF.